This entry describes one TCR beta chain. The germline gene is not matched at one end of the junction; a read error may be the cause. Germline-derived CDR1 and CDR2 are SGHNT and YYREEE (reference sequence). The CDR3 consists of 14 residues. This entry comes from a study of tumor-infiltrating lymphocytes in oesophageal squamous cell carcinoma. MiXCR, run by TCRdb on the PCR reads, gives a single entry per CDR3 protein. Of approximately 9,600 distinct CDR3 sequences listed, about three fifths were seen once; the top ten hold approximately 30%. V and J are TRBV5-4 and TRBJ2-1; perhaps TRBD2 as D (5 bases). The sample consisted of esophageal tumor tissue. The sequence came from a male donor with esophageal squamous cell carcinoma. As DNA, the CDR3 is TGCGCCAGCAGCTGGAGGACGGTGAACAATGAGCAGTTCTTC. Translation: CASSWRTVNNEQFF.